A selection of T cell receptor beta chains follows, all from one sample in a study of cytomegalovirus exposure and HLA in healthy donors. Data came from immunoSEQ multiplex PCR; TCRdb stores just in-frame clones and leaves some out. The sample carries over 200,000 clones, 85% to 90% recorded once. Sequenced sample: PBMCs. These receptors were collected from a human donor in good health. Each CDR3 is given with its conserved first and last residue. The D gene is left open where the match is weak. Expanded clones get a size class; other rows say once, few or many, or leave the size out.

v_gene	d_gene	abundance	j_gene	CDR3nt	CDR3aa
TRBV6-6	TRBD1	-	TRBJ1-1	TGTGCCAGCAGTACTCCGGGACAGGTGAACACTGAAGCTTTCTTT	CASSTPGQVNTEAFF
TRBV2	-	-	TRBJ2-5	TGTGCCAGCTCTCAGGGGGAGACCCAGTACTTC	CASSQGETQYF
TRBV6-1	TRBD1	-	TRBJ1-5	TGTGCCAGCAGTTCCAGGGGGGAGAATCAGCCCCAGCATTTT	CASSSRGENQPQHF
TRBV5-1	TRBD2	-	TRBJ2-7	TGCGCCAGCAGCCCCGGGACTAGCGCCTCCTACGAGCAGTACTTC	CASSPGTSASYEQYF
TRBV5-6	-	-	TRBJ2-7	TGTGCCAGCAGCCTGACTACTTCCTACGAGCAGTACTTC	CASSLTTSYEQYF
TRBV29-1	-	-	TRBJ2-2	TGCAGCGTATTGGCTGCCACCGGGGAGCTGTTTTTT	CSVLAATGELFF
TRBV18	TRBD1	-	TRBJ1-5	TGTGCCAGCTCACCCGGGACAGGGGACAATCAGCCCCAGCATTTT	CASSPGTGDNQPQHF
TRBV2	TRBD2	-	TRBJ2-5	TGTGCCAGCAGACGTCTAGCGGGACTTGGGGAGACCCAGTACTTC	CASRRLAGLGETQYF
TRBV5-1	TRBD2	-	TRBJ2-7	TGCGCCAGCAGCTTGGTGACTAGCGGGAGTAGCGAGCAGTACTTC	CASSLVTSGSSEQYF
TRBV5-1	-	-	TRBJ2-5	TGCGCCAGCAGCTTGGCTCAGAAAGAGACCCAGTACTTC	CASSLAQKETQYF
TRBV7-8	-	-	TRBJ1-1	TGTGCCAGCAGCTTAACAGGAAGGACTGAAGCTTTCTTT	CASSLTGRTEAFF
TRBV4-1	-	-	TRBJ1-2	TGCGCCAGCAGCCAAGTTATCCCCCGGGGCTATGGCTACACCTTC	CASSQVIPRGYGYTF
TRBV19	TRBD1	-	TRBJ2-1	TGTGCCAGTAGCCTTCCAGGGTTGGGACAGGGGGCCGATGAGCAGTTCTTC	CASSLPGLGQGADEQFF
TRBV6-5	TRBD1	once	TRBJ1-2	TGTGCCAGCATGCCGGGACAGGGTAACTATGGCTACACCTTC	CASMPGQGNYGYTF
TRBV4-1	-	few	TRBJ1-1	TGCGCCAGCAGCCAAGTGCGGGAGAACACTGAAGCTTTCTTT	CASSQVRENTEAFF
TRBV18	TRBD2	once	TRBJ2-1	TGTGCCAGCTCAAGCGGACTAGCGGATGAGCAGTTCTTC	CASSSGLADEQFF
TRBV11-2	-	-	TRBJ2-6	TGTGCCAGCAGCTTAGTTCTGTTTATCTCTGGGGCCAACGTCCTGACTTTC	CASSLVLFISGANVLTF
TRBV7-2	-	-	TRBJ1-1	TGTGCCAGCAGGCGAAGCGCAGGCCCTAGCTCTGAAGCTTTCTTT	CASRRSAGPSSEAFF
TRBV19	TRBD2	-	TRBJ2-1	TGTGCCAGTAGGCAGTACAGGGAGTTTCTCGGGACTAGCGTTTACAATGAGCAGTTCTTC	CASRQYREFLGTSVYNEQFF
TRBV28	TRBD1	-	TRBJ2-7	TGTGCCAGCACCTCTGGGGACAGGGTCTACGAGCAGTACTTC	CASTSGDRVYEQYF
TRBV7-9	TRBD1	-	TRBJ1-4	TGTGCCAGCAGCCGATGGAGCGGGGGGACAGAGGATGAAAAACTGTTTTTT	CASSRWSGGTEDEKLFF
TRBV5-8	TRBD1	once	TRBJ1-1	TGTGCCAGCAGGTATTCAGGGGGTGGGAACACTGAAGCTTTCTTT	CASRYSGGGNTEAFF
TRBV5-1	TRBD2	-	TRBJ2-3	TGCGCCAGCAGCCAACCGGGACTAGCGTCAGCTACGCAGTATTTT	CASSQPGLASATQYF
TRBV28	-	-	TRBJ2-2	TGTGCCAGCAGTCGAGGGGGTAGGACCGGGGAGCTGTTTTTT	CASSRGGRTGELFF
TRBV11-1	TRBD2	few	TRBJ2-7	TGTGCCAGCAGACCGGGGGAGGGACTAGCGGGATTTTACGAGCAGTACTTC	CASRPGEGLAGFYEQYF
TRBV6-6	-	-	TRBJ2-7	TGTGCCAGCAGAATGGGCAGGCAGAGCTCCTACGAGCAGTACTTC	CASRMGRQSSYEQYF
TRBV7-3	-	-	TRBJ1-1	TGTGCCAGCAGCTCCACACAGGGCCGGAACACTGAAGCTTTCTTT	CASSSTQGRNTEAFF